The 26 T cell receptor beta chains listed next were all sequenced from one sample in a study of blood T cells in healthy people across ages. With a J-beta primer mix and a sample-barcoded 5' primer, a second PCR ran 7 to 11 cycles. TCRdb reprocessed the 5' RACE reads via MiXCR and lists one record per CDR3 protein. The data show about 680,000 distinct CDR3 sequences, around 45% seen once. The sample was blood. These receptors were obtained from a woman in her sixties in good health.

The chain combines TRBV5-1 with TRBJ2-1, with D uncertain. The ends were cut back, 0 bases at V and 0 bases at J, with 7 bases in the middle. Germline CDR1 is SGHRS and CDR2 is YFSETQ. This CDR3 region has 15 residues. The CDR3 coding sequence is TGCGCCAGCAGCTTGGCCTCTATCTCCTACAATGAGCAGTTCTTC. It specifies CASSLASISYNEQFF.

This clonotype was seen more than once but under ten times. The chain has TRBV5-8 and TRBJ2-5; D call uncertain. The CDR3 extends over 16 amino acids. Between the trimmed V and J ends, which lost 0 bases and 2 bases, there was a span of 14 bases. Germline CDR1 reads SGHTS; CDR2 reads YDEGEE. The CDR3 nucleotides read TGTGCCAGCAGCTTGGTAACGGCCGGGTTTCAAGAGACCCAGTACTTC. Its protein is CASSLVTAGFQETQYF. Complete variable domain (other parts from reference TRBV5-8 and TRBJ2-5): EAGVTQSPTHLIKTRGQQATLRCSPISGHTSVYWYQQALGLGLQFLLWYDEGEERNRGNFPPRFSGRQFPNYSSELNVNALELEDSALYLCASSLVTAGFQETQYFGPGTRLLVL.

This clonotype was seen many times. This sequence joins TRBV20-1 and TRBJ2-3, with 7 bases that match TRBD2. V shed 6 bases, J shed 2 bases, and the junction held 8 bases outside the gene matches. Germline CDR1 is DFQATT and CDR2 is SNEGSKA (reference sequence). This CDR3 region has 14 residues. As DNA, the CDR3 is TGCAGTGCCGCACTAGCGTCCTCCACAGATACGCAGTATTTT. This sequence encodes CSAALASSTDTQYF.

This clonotype has only a few counts. This chain uses TRBV7-2 with TRBJ1-2, with D possibly matching TRBD1 (5 bases). Trimming cost V 4 bases and J 8 bases, with 14 bases left between them. Germline V gene lookup returns CDR1 SGHTA and CDR2 FQGNSA. The CDR3 loop spans 13 amino acids. CDR3 DNA: TGTGCCAGCAGCTCGGGGGGGGTTTTGGGCTACACCTTC. Its translation: CASSSGGVLGYTF. Together with reference TRBV7-2 and TRBJ1-2, the CDR3 gives the full variable domain: GAGVSQSPSNKVTEKGKDVELRCDPISGHTALYWYRQSLGQGLEFLIYFQGNSAPDKSGLPSDRFSAERTGGSVSTLTIQRTQQEDSAVYLCASSSGGVLGYTFGSGTRLTVV.

There are a few counts of this clonotype. This chain links TRBV20-1 with TRBJ2-4; D is possibly TRBD2 (6 bases). CDR1 and CDR2 (germline): DFQATT, SNEGSKA (reference sequence). This CDR3 comprises 10 residues. V was pared by 1 base and J by 13 bases, with 8 bases between. This chain's CDR3 is CSARVAEQYF. CDR3 nucleotides: TGCAGTGCTAGAGTAGCGGAGCAGTACTTC.

Only a few counts were recorded for this clonotype. The rearrangement uses TRBV7-3 and TRBJ2-3, with TRBD1 as a possible D gene (6 bases). Germline V gives CDR1 SGHTA, CDR2 FQGTGA. V was pared by 5 bases and J by 5 bases, with 20 bases between. The CDR3 loop spans 16 amino acids. This CDR3 reads CASSRGQTGLGDTQYF. In nucleotides, the CDR3 is TGTGCCAGCAGCCGCGGACAGACGGGGCTGGGAGATACGCAGTATTTT.

With respect to this clonotype: At one end, the junction sequence differs from germline, possibly due to a read error. This chain uses TRBV7-9 with TRBJ2-2; D is perhaps TRBD2 (6 bases). Per the germline V gene, CDR1 is SEHNR and CDR2 is FQNEAQ (reference sequence). The CDR3 is 14 residues long. The CDR3 region has the DNA TGTGCCAGCAGCTTATACGGATACACCGGGGGGCTGTTTTTT. Translated, it gives CASSLYGYTGGLFF.

This clonotype turned up a few times. This rearrangement joins TRBV12-3 or TRBV12-4 to TRBJ1-1; perhaps TRBD1 as D (5 bases). The CDR3 is made up of 13 amino acids. Trimming took off 5 bases at V and 5 bases at J, with 12 bases between the two ends. Here the CDR3 DNA reads TGTGCCAGCAGTACCGAGCGACAGACTGAAGCTTTCTTT. Protein sequence: CASSTERQTEAFF.

This clonotype showed up just a few times. The V call is TRBV20-1, the J call TRBJ2-7, with 8 bases that match TRBD2. The J call is uncertain, as TRBJ2-5 better fits the DNA end. Germline CDR1 reads DFQATT; CDR2 reads SNEGSKA (reference sequence). The CDR3 totals 15 residues. The CDR3 sequence is CSASRPLAGKKTQYF. As DNA, the CDR3 is TGCAGTGCTAGTCGCCCCTTAGCGGGAAAGAAGACCCAGTACTTC.

The gene calls are TRBV27 and TRBJ2-1; 9 bases match TRBD2. Germline trimming cut 6 bases from V and 5 bases from J; bases unmatched to any gene: 5. The length of the CDR3 is 14 residues. Germline V gene sequence: CDR1 MNHEY, CDR2 SMNVEV (reference sequence). This CDR3 is CASRPGLANNEQFF. Here the CDR3 DNA reads TGTGCCAGCAGGCCGGGACTAGCTAACAATGAGCAGTTCTTC.

The chain links TRBV20-1 to TRBJ2-1; 10 nucleotides agree with TRBD2. The CDR3 is 16 amino acids. V gave up 3 bases and J gave up 6 bases; unmatched junction bases: 11. Germline V gene sequence: CDR1 DFQATT, CDR2 SNEGSKA (reference sequence). Here the CDR3 reads CSASGRVSSGSNEQFF. CDR3 coding DNA: TGCAGTGCTAGTGGGAGGGTCTCTAGCGGGAGCAATGAGCAGTTCTTC.

J is TRBJ2-7 and V is TRBV3-1; weak D call: TRBD1 (6 bases). The germline V and J ends were trimmed by 3 bases and 6 bases, with 15 bases remaining between them. Germline V gene data show CDR1 as LGHDT and CDR2 as YNNKEL (reference sequence). The CDR3 loop spans 14 amino acids. In DNA form, the CDR3 reads TGTGCCAGCAGCCAGGGACAACCGCCCCTCGAGCAGTACTTC. As protein: CASSQGQPPLEQYF.

This clonotype was seen only a few times. The chain combines TRBV20-1 with TRBJ2-5, with 12 bases that match TRBD1. V lost 6 bases and J lost 5; bases outside the gene matches: 13. There are 16 residues in the CDR3. CDR1 DFQATT and CDR2 SNEGSKA come from the germline V gene (reference sequence). This chain's CDR3 is CSAPTVPGQGAETQYF. The CDR3 DNA reads TGCAGTGCCCCGACAGTCCCGGGACAGGGGGCCGAGACCCAGTACTTC.

The rearrangement joins TRBV20-1 to TRBJ2-7; D possibly corresponds to TRBD1 (6 bases). There are 17 residues in the CDR3. V was pared by 6 bases and J by 3 bases, with 27 bases between. Germline V gene sequence: CDR1 DFQATT, CDR2 SNEGSKA (reference sequence). The CDR3 region has the DNA TGCAGTGCCCCCGGCGGACAGCATCAAGTGGTGGACTACGAGCAGTACTTC. This gives the protein CSAPGGQHQVVDYEQYF.

This chain uses TRBV30 with TRBJ1-1; D perhaps matches TRBD1 (5 bases). CDR3 size: 13 residues. V lost 1 base and J 6 bases, leaving 12 bases between the germline ends. Germline-derived CDR1 and CDR2 are GTSNPN and SVGIG (reference sequence). CDR3 amino acids: CAWSEGVGSEAFF. In DNA form, the CDR3 reads TGTGCCTGGAGTGAAGGGGTGGGCTCTGAAGCTTTCTTT. The complete variable domain, with remaining parts taken from reference TRBV30 and TRBJ1-1, reads SQTIHQWPATLVQPVGSPLSLECTVEGTSNPNLYWYRQAAGRGLQLLFYSVGIGQISSEVPQNLSASRPQDRQFILSSKKLLLSDSGFYLCAWSEGVGSEAFFGQGTRLTVV.

The sample holds a few counts of this clonotype. The chain uses TRBV29-1 and TRBJ2-1; D is unclear. The CDR3 consists of 15 residues. The V gene lost 7 bases and the J gene lost 0 bases, with 16 bases spanning the gap. Germline V gene sequence: CDR1 SQVTM, CDR2 ANQGSEA. The CDR3, as DNA: TGCAGCGGCCGGTCCTTGGCGAGCTCCTACAATGAGCAGTTCTTC. Its translation is CSGRSLASSYNEQFF.

Only a few counts were recorded for this clonotype. The J gene is TRBJ2-7, the V gene TRBV4-2, with TRBD2 matching over 9 bases. Germline CDR1 is LGHNA and CDR2 is YNFKEQ. V dropped 0 bases and J dropped 2; count of bases not matched to a gene: 2. The CDR3 totals 15 residues. The CDR3 coding sequence is TGTGCCAGCAGCCAAGATGCGGGAGGGCCCTACGAGCAGTACTTC. This translates into CASSQDAGGPYEQYF.

The genes are TRBV10-3 and TRBJ2-1, with D unresolved. Judging by the DNA end, TRBJ2-7 fits better; the J call may be wrong. Germline assignment: CDR1 ENHRY and CDR2 SYGVKD. This CDR3 has 13 amino acids. CDR3 sequence: CAISESGHYEQYF. In nucleotides, the CDR3 is TGTGCCATCAGTGAGTCGGGTCACTACGAGCAGTACTTC.

The rearrangement uses TRBV5-1 and TRBJ2-5; 8 nucleotides agree with TRBD2. The CDR3 covers 17 residues. Germline trimming cut 6 bases from V and 11 bases from J; bases unmatched to any gene: 24. The germline V gene has CDR1 SGHRS and CDR2 YFSETQ. The CDR3 coding sequence is TGCGCCAGCACCCGAGGAGCGGGAGCAATCCCCTACAATGAGCAGTACTTC. Its protein is CASTRGAGAIPYNEQYF.

This clonotype appeared a few times. The V gene is TRBV28, the J gene TRBJ2-6; 7 bases line up with TRBD1. There are 15 residues in the CDR3. Germline CDR1 is MDHEN and CDR2 is SYDVKM. The trim removed 6 bases at V and 2 bases at J, leaving 4 bases unmatched. This CDR3 is CASRPGTAGANVLTF. The DNA for the CDR3 is TGTGCCAGCAGACCCGGGACAGCTGGGGCCAACGTCCTGACTTTC.

This clonotype was picked up a small number of times. V usage is TRBV5-1 and J usage is TRBJ2-7, with 8 bases aligning to TRBD1. CDR1 is SGHRS and CDR2 is YFSETQ in the germline V gene. The CDR3 sequence is 16 residues long. The junction had 14 bases not matched to a gene; V was cut back by 4 bases and J by 5 bases. The CDR3 reads CASSIRPGQGIHEQYF. The CDR3 DNA is TGCGCCAGCAGCATAAGACCTGGACAGGGTATCCACGAGCAGTACTTC. Full variable domain (remainder filled in from reference TRBV5-1 and TRBJ2-7): KAGVTQTPRYLIKTRGQQVTLSCSPISGHRSVSWYQQTPGQGLQFLFEYFSETQRNKGNFPGRFSGRQFSNSRSEMNVSTLELGDSALYLCASSIRPGQGIHEQYFGPGTRLTVT.

The V gene is TRBV5-4, the J gene TRBJ1-4, with D perhaps matching TRBD1 (5 bases). V lost 0 bases, J lost 4 bases, and 7 bases lay in between. Per germline, CDR1 SGHNT and CDR2 YYREEE (reference sequence). The CDR3 extends over 14 amino acids. CDR3 in amino acids: CASSLEGLNEKLFF. For the CDR3, the DNA is TGTGCCAGCAGCTTGGAGGGGCTTAATGAAAAACTGTTTTTT.

The chain combines TRBV20-1 with TRBJ2-4; D not certain. V lost 6 bases and J lost 0, with 9 bases in between. The CDR3 is 13 residues long. Germline-derived CDR1 and CDR2 are DFQATT and SNEGSKA (reference sequence). The CDR3 reads CSASYVAKNIQYF. The CDR3 DNA reads as TGCAGTGCCTCATACGTAGCCAAAAACATTCAGTACTTC.

This clonotype has a count of ten or more. The chain has TRBV9 and TRBJ2-5; 10 bases align to TRBD1. The CDR3 spans 15 residues. The germline gives CDR1 SGDLS, CDR2 YYNGEE. With V trimmed by 3 bases and J by 4 bases, 6 bases remained unmatched. This CDR3 is CASSDLRTGGETQYF. The CDR3, as DNA: TGTGCCAGCAGCGATCTAAGGACAGGGGGAGAGACCCAGTACTTC.

The chain couples TRBV29-1 to TRBJ2-1, with D maybe TRBD1 (6 bases). The V end lost 4 bases, the J end lost 8 bases, and 18 bases lay between the germline ends. Germline V gene sequence: CDR1 SQVTM, CDR2 ANQGSEA. The CDR3 totals 14 residues. The CDR3 sequence is CSVGGGQTVYEQFF. CDR3 DNA sequence: TGCAGCGTTGGGGGTGGACAGACTGTTTATGAGCAGTTCTTC.

The chain employs TRBV11-2 and TRBJ2-2; 11 bases agree with TRBD2. J lost 1 base, V lost 5 bases, and 6 bases had no gene match. The V gene's germline CDR1 is SGHAT and CDR2 FQNNGV. CDR3 size: 17 residues. In nucleotides, the CDR3 is TGTGCCAGCAGCGACCGGACTAGCGGGCGGAACACCGGGGAGCTGTTTTTT. Protein: CASSDRTSGRNTGELFF. Combining the CDR3 with reference TRBV11-2 and TRBJ2-2 gives the whole variable domain EAGVAQSPRYKIIEKRQSVAFWCNPISGHATLYWYQQILGQGPKLLIQFQNNGVVDDSQLPKDRFSAERLKGVDSTLKIQPAKLEDSAVYLCASSDRTSGRNTGELFFGEGSRLTVL.